Sequencing of this T cell receptor (beta chain) was carried out in a study of Graves' ophthalmopathy and Graves' hyperthyroidism. General study results and limits: Most thyroid clonotypes expanded beyond 0.001 frequency were also found in blood.

This clonotype has at least ten counts. Its antigen is undetermined. Amplification of TCR beta CDR3 regions used RNA transcripts. Second-round multiplex PCR followed a first-round RT-PCR using HTBI primers. TCRdb independently ran MiXCR on the multiplex PCR reads; one entry per CDR3 protein. The table lists about 700,000 distinct CDR3 sequences, roughly two fifths of them singletons, with 35% to 55% in the top ten. Having ophthalmopathy, the donors showed moderate-to-severe activity, CAS ≥3 and NOSPECS ≥4, with disease lasting under 3 months. Other autoimmune diseases, uncontrolled infections, pregnancy or lactation led to the exclusion of patients. Germline CDR1 reads SNHLY; CDR2 reads FYNNEI. V dropped 3 bases and J dropped 7; count of bases not matched to a gene: 6. The length of the CDR3 is 14 residues.

The receptor was derived from an adult man with Graves' ophthalmopathy. The chain has TRBV2 and TRBJ1-5, with 7 bases aligning to TRBD1. Sequencing used peripheral blood. DNA of the CDR3: TGTGCCAGCAGTGAGAGGGGGCGAAGCCAGCCCCAGCATTTT. As protein: CASSERGRSQPQHF.